This T cell receptor beta chain was found in a study of chemoradiotherapy in HPV16-positive cancers. Study-wide context: A couple of HPV16-positive patients' cells yielded candidate HPV-specific clones and common motifs. Notes on the study in general: Candidate HPV-specific clones and E7-related TCR motifs grew in tumor during treatment. In HPV16-positive patients, HPV-responsive T-cell expansion tracked better recurrence-free survival.

The assay was immunoSEQ multiplex PCR, and TCRdb's table has in-frame clones only and misses some. The sample contains approximately 20,000 clones, around 87% of which appear only once. In regard to this clone: The antigen remains undetermined. The junction departs from the called germline gene at one end, perhaps through a read error.

Repeated repertoire sampling spanned the course of chemoradiotherapy. This specimen was blood, taken from a patient who underwent chemoradiotherapy. The sequence was obtained from a human donor with HPV-associated anogenital cancer.

The CDR3 here is CASSLDSGAPYNEQFF. The CDR3 DNA sequence: TGTGCCAGCAGTTTAGATAGCGGGGCCCCCTACAATGAGCAGTTCTTC. The chain couples TRBV7-7 to TRBJ2-1, with 8 bases that match TRBD2. The germline gives CDR1 SSHAT, CDR2 FNYEAQ (reference sequence). This CDR3 spans 16 amino acids. The full variable domain, its missing parts supplied by reference TRBV7-7 and TRBJ2-1, is GAGVSQSPRYKVTKRGQDVTLRCDPISSHATLYWYQQALGQGPEFLTYFNYEAQPDKSGLPSDRFSAERPEGSISTLTIQRTEQRDSAMYRCASSLDSGAPYNEQFFGPGTRLTVL.